The T cell receptor (beta chain) described here comes from a study of blood T cell repertoires in COVID-19. Across the study: Nucleic acid was either cDNA or gDNA, and it came from T cells, B-cell-depleted T cells, or PBMCs.

CDR1 and CDR2 from the germline V gene are MNHEY and SVGAGI. The CDR3 totals 14 residues. With 6 bases removed from V and 8 bases from J, the gap between germline ends came to 16 bases. Recruited during active infection, patients (from Seattle) were subsequently followed longitudinally. Method: immunoSEQ multiplex PCR; TCRdb's copy keeps in-frame clones and lacks some. Among 62,000 or so clones listed, around four fifths were seen once. Sequenced input: peripheral blood. The sequence derives from a man in his sixties with COVID-19, enrolled during active disease. The chain carries TRBV6-5 and TRBJ1-4; weak D call: TRBD1 (6 bases). CDR3 nucleotides: TGTGCCAGCAGCCTCTGGGGGGGCGGCGAAAAACTGTTTTTT. As protein: CASSLWGGGEKLFF.